Shown below are 24 T cell receptor beta chains from a single sample sequenced in a study of blood T cell repertoires in COVID-19. Assay used: immunoSEQ multiplex PCR; TCRdb lists only in-frame clones, some missing. The sample includes around 29,000 clones, approximately 91% of them seen just once. Material: peripheral blood. The receptors were sampled from a human donor with active COVID-19. The donor label of this sample is uncertain.

The rearrangement links TRBV27 to TRBJ2-7; D ambiguous. The CDR3 length is 15 residues. Germline V lookup: CDR1 MNHEY, CDR2 SMNVEV (reference sequence). The ends were cut back, 2 bases at V and 3 bases at J, with 14 bases in the middle. The CDR3 DNA reads as TGTGCCAGCAGTTTACATCCCAACGAGCTCTACGAGCAGTACTTC. Translation gives CASSLHPNELYEQYF.

The chain combines TRBV6-6 with TRBJ1-2, with 8 bases that match TRBD1. Germline loops: CDR1 MNHNY, CDR2 SVGAGI (reference sequence). Unmatched junction bases numbered 5, after V lost 5 bases and J lost 0 bases. The CDR3 covers 15 residues. The CDR3 reads CASSNRDRTNYGYTF. The CDR3 region has the DNA TGTGCCAGCAGTAACAGGGACAGGACTAACTATGGCTACACCTTC.

This clone was counted a single time. The chain couples TRBV11-2 to TRBJ2-5; D unresolved. The V gene lost 5 bases and the J gene lost 5 bases, with 15 bases spanning the gap. CDR3 length equals 14 residues. Looked up from germline, CDR1 is SGHAT and CDR2 is FQNNGV. The CDR3: CASSPAHLRETQYF. Written as DNA, the CDR3 is TGTGCCAGCAGCCCCGCACACCTCAGGGAGACCCAGTACTTC.

This clone has a handful of counts. The genes are TRBV12-3 or TRBV12-4 and TRBJ2-3; D possibly corresponds to TRBD2 (5 bases). The CDR3 contains 13 residues. V dropped 5 bases and J dropped 4 bases, with 10 bases sitting between them. The chain's CDR3 is CASSAAGADTQYF. For the CDR3, the DNA is TGTGCCAGCAGTGCCGCCGGGGCAGATACGCAGTATTTT.

This chain uses TRBV19 with TRBJ2-3; the D gene is possibly TRBD2 (6 bases). Germline V gene lookup returns CDR1 LNHDA and CDR2 SQIVND (reference sequence). This CDR3 is built from 18 residues. Trimming took 6 bases from V and 1 from J, leaving 23 bases between them. The CDR3 bases are TGTGCCAGTAGCCTCTCTCGGTGGGGGGAGAGCCGCACAGATACGCAGTATTTT. Its translation: CASSLSRWGESRTDTQYF.

This clone was counted a single time. The chain uses TRBV29-1 and TRBJ1-2; D is perhaps TRBD1 (6 bases). This CDR3 has 15 amino acids. V was clipped by 3 bases and J by 0 bases, with 14 bases between them. Germline-derived CDR1 and CDR2 are SQVTM and ANQGSEA. The CDR3 region has the DNA TGCAGCGTTGAGTTGGACAGCCAAACTAACTATGGCTACACCTTC. Translated: CSVELDSQTNYGYTF.

The rearrangement links TRBV12-3 or TRBV12-4 to TRBJ2-3; 9 positions agree with TRBD2. V shed 5 bases and J 13 bases; nucleotides not matched to a gene: 1. This CDR3 has 10 amino acids. The CDR3 coding sequence is TGTGCCAGCAGTGGGACTAGCAAGTATTTT. Translating it yields CASSGTSKYF.

This clone was detected a few times. The CDR3: CASSLSPLAGTGELFF. CDR3 DNA: TGTGCCAGCAGCTTGAGTCCGCTAGCGGGGACCGGGGAGCTGTTTTTT. J is TRBJ2-2 and V is TRBV7-3, with 9 nucleotides matching TRBD2. This CDR3 is built from 16 residues. V trimming: 3 bases; J trimming: 5 bases; junction bases outside the gene matches: 7. In germline, CDR1 is SGHTA, CDR2 FQGTGA.

The chain employs TRBV6-5 and TRBJ1-1; TRBD1 is a possible D gene (6 bases). This CDR3 spans 14 amino acids. Trimming removed 2 bases at V and 5 bases at J, with 12 bases between. Germline CDR1 is MNHEY and CDR2 is SVGAGI. Here the CDR3 reads CASSYGTRGTEAFF. CDR3 bases: TGTGCCAGCAGTTACGGGACAAGAGGTACTGAAGCTTTCTTT.

The chain links TRBV18 to TRBJ2-7; possible D gene TRBD1, 5 bases. The CDR3 loop spans 13 amino acids. CDR1 KGHSH and CDR2 LQKENI come from the germline V gene. Trimming stripped 4 bases from V and 10 bases from J, with 17 bases between. The chain's CDR3 is CASSQTGTLFQYF. CDR3 DNA sequence: TGTGCCAGCTCACAAACAGGTACCCTGTTTCAGTACTTC.

V usage is TRBV7-9 and J usage is TRBJ2-5, with unresolved D. Germline CDR1 is SEHNR and CDR2 is FQNEAQ (reference sequence). The CDR3 has 13 amino acids. The germline V and J ends were trimmed by 1 base and 1 base, with 4 bases remaining between them. The CDR3 reads CASSLDSQETQYF. DNA for the CDR3: TGTGCCAGCAGCTTAGACAGCCAAGAGACCCAGTACTTC.

This clone appeared a single time. The chain joins TRBV4-2 to TRBJ1-4; possible D gene TRBD1, 6 bases. Germline loops: CDR1 LGHNA, CDR2 YNFKEQ. V was shortened by 0 bases and J by 1 base, with 12 bases between the two germline ends. The length of the CDR3 is 17 residues. The CDR3 here is CASSQEPGDRTNEKLFF. The CDR3, as DNA: TGTGCCAGCAGCCAAGAGCCAGGGGATCGAACTAATGAAAAACTGTTTTTT.

The rearrangement uses TRBV9 and TRBJ2-7; unclear D gene. This CDR3 has 13 amino acids. The germline V and J ends were trimmed by 0 bases and 1 base, with 5 bases remaining between them. Germline values: CDR1 SGDLS, CDR2 YYNGEE. DNA for the CDR3: TGTGCCAGCAGCGTAGGAGATTCCTACGAGCAGTACTTC. Translated: CASSVGDSYEQYF. The whole variable domain, filled in from reference TRBV9 and TRBJ2-7, reads DSGVTQTPKHLITATGQRVTLRCSPRSGDLSVYWYQQSLDQGLQFLIQYYNGEERAKGNILERFSAQQFPDLHSELNLSSLELGDSALYFCASSVGDSYEQYFGPGTRLTVT.

The rearrangement links TRBV10-3 to TRBJ2-5; TRBD1 matches at 8 bases. Per the germline V gene, CDR1 is ENHRY and CDR2 is SYGVKD. With V trimmed by 7 bases and J by 5 bases, 9 bases remained unmatched. This CDR3 contains 14 residues. The CDR3 protein is CAIKGTGGGETQYF. The CDR3 bases are TGTGCCATCAAAGGGACAGGCGGCGGTGAGACCCAGTACTTC.

The chain has TRBV18 and TRBJ1-1; 7 nucleotides agree with TRBD1. The CDR3 spans 15 residues. With V trimmed by 2 bases and J by 5 bases, 8 bases remained unmatched. The germline V gene encodes CDR1 KGHSH and CDR2 LQKENI. Here the CDR3 reads CASSPSTQGVTEAFF. The CDR3 DNA reads TGTGCCAGCTCACCATCAACCCAGGGGGTTACTGAAGCTTTCTTT.

This chain uses TRBV29-1 with TRBJ2-7; TRBD1 is a possible D gene (6 bases). CDR3 length: 13 residues. With 7 bases removed from V and 5 bases from J, the gap between germline ends came to 18 bases. Germline CDR1 is SQVTM and CDR2 is ANQGSEA. The CDR3, as DNA: TGCAGCGCTACCAGTCCCGGGACAAACGAGCAGTACTTC. This codes for CSATSPGTNEQYF.

The V and J genes are TRBV6-2 or TRBV6-3 and TRBJ2-7; D is possibly TRBD1 (5 bases). CDR1 MNHEY and CDR2 SVGEGT come from the germline V gene. The CDR3 extends over 17 amino acids. Trimming took 2 bases from V and 3 from J, leaving 20 bases between them. CDR3 region: CASSYGSEAGNRYEQYF. The CDR3 nucleotides read TGTGCCAGCAGTTACGGCTCCGAAGCAGGGAACCGCTACGAGCAGTACTTC.

The chain uses TRBV18 and TRBJ2-5, with D unclear. The CDR3 length is 13 residues. Germline values: CDR1 KGHSH, CDR2 LQKENI. V was pared by 3 bases and J by 0 bases, with 5 bases between. The CDR3: CASSPGHQETQYF. CDR3 coding DNA: TGTGCCAGCTCACCGGGCCACCAAGAGACCCAGTACTTC.

The V call is TRBV19, the J call TRBJ2-2; weak D call: TRBD1 (6 bases). Germline CDR1 and CDR2: LNHDA and SQIVND (reference sequence). This CDR3 is 14 amino acids long. V was cut by 7 bases and J by 6 bases, with 15 bases left in between. The CDR3, as DNA: TGTGCCAGTAATAACAGGGATAGGTCCGGGGAGCTGTTTTTT. It yields the protein CASNNRDRSGELFF.

The V and J genes are TRBV6-5 and TRBJ2-7; D is undetermined. In germline, CDR1 is MNHEY, CDR2 SVGAGI. V gave up 7 bases and J gave up 3 bases, with 7 bases separating them. The CDR3 loop spans 11 amino acids. The CDR3 DNA sequence: TGTGCCAGCACGCGTAACTACGAGCAGTACTTC. This sequence encodes CASTRNYEQYF.

V and J are TRBV6-1 and TRBJ2-7, with D possibly being TRBD1 (6 bases). This CDR3 spans 17 amino acids. The V and J ends lost 2 bases and 0 bases respectively, with 17 bases between them. Germline CDR1 is MNHNS and CDR2 is SASEGT. The chain's CDR3 is CASSERAGAGSSYEQYF. CDR3 nucleotides: TGTGCCAGCAGTGAACGGGCAGGGGCAGGTAGCTCCTACGAGCAGTACTTC.

V is TRBV11-2 and J is TRBJ1-3, with 11 positions matching TRBD1. The trim removed 5 bases at V and 1 base at J, leaving 7 bases unmatched. Germline loops: CDR1 SGHAT, CDR2 FQNNGV. This CDR3 has 17 amino acids. Written as DNA, the CDR3 is TGTGCCAGCAGCCAATGGACAGGGGGCATGTCTGGAAACACCATATATTTT. It translates to CASSQWTGGMSGNTIYF.

This rearrangement joins TRBV9 to TRBJ2-1; no clear D. The V end lost 0 bases, the J end lost 0 bases, and 7 bases lay between the germline ends. The CDR3 spans 15 residues. CDR1 is SGDLS and CDR2 is YYNGEE in the germline V gene. CDR3 coding DNA: TGTGCCAGCAGCGTAGTTGAGGTCTCCTACAATGAGCAGTTCTTC. The encoded protein is CASSVVEVSYNEQFF.

This clone turned up a few times. The J gene is TRBJ2-7, the V gene TRBV11-3, with TRBD1 as a possible D gene (5 bases). CDR1 is SGHNT and CDR2 is YENEEA in the germline V gene. This CDR3 is 13 amino acids long. Trimming left V 5 bases short and J 0 bases short, with 8 bases between. In DNA form, the CDR3 reads TGTGCCAGCAGCGCTGGGGCCTCCTACGAGCAGTACTTC. The encoded protein is CASSAGASYEQYF.